This T cell receptor beta chain was sequenced during a study of cytomegalovirus exposure and HLA in healthy donors. About the study: Findings of an earlier analysis included some 120 million unique TCR beta sequences from 180 million or so T cells.

The CDR3 spans 15 residues. Germline V gene data show CDR1 as SGHVS and CDR2 as FQNEAQ. J was trimmed by 4 bases and V by 3 bases; bases with no gene match: 7. Study observations and caveats: Across donors, most TCRs were seen rarely, yet some public ones were widespread.

This clone showed up just once. No antigen is known for it. PCR involved 60 Vbeta and 13 Jbeta primers. Using immunoSEQ multiplex PCR, the repertoire was profiled, and TCRdb retains in-frame clones only, with some absent. This table has 170,000 or so clones, roughly 75% appearing once. The V call is TRBV7-8, the J call TRBJ2-7; TRBD2 matches 9 bases. This TCR was sampled from a man aged 40-55 years in good health and CMV-seronegative. The source material was PBMCs. The CDR3 nucleotides are TGTGCCAGCAGCTTTGGGGGGGGACTAGCATACGAGCAGTACTTC. Its protein product is CASSFGGGLAYEQYF.